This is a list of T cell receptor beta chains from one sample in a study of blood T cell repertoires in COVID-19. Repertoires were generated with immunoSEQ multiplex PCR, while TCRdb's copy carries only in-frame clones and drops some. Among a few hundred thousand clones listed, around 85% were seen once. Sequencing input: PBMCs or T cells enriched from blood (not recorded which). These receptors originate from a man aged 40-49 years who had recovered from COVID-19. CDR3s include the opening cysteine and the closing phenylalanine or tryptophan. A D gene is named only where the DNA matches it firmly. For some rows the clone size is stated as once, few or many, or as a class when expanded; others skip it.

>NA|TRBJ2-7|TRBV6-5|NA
TGTGCCAGCAGTTACTCGAGTAGTTTCACCTACGAGCAGTACTTC
CASSYSSSFTYEQYF
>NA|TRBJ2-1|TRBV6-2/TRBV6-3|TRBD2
TGTGCCAGCAGCTTCCCGGGACTAGCGTTTAATGAGCAGTTCTTC
CASSFPGLAFNEQFF
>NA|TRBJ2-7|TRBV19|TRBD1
TGTGCCAGTAGTCCCGGTGGGGACAGGGGGCGCTCCGAGCAGTACTTC
CASSPGGDRGRSEQYF
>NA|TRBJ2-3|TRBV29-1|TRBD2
TGCAGCGCCGGGACTAGCGGGAGCTCAGATACGCAGTATTTT
CSAGTSGSSDTQYF
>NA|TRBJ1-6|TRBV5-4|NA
TGTGCCAGCAGCCCTCGGTCCTTAGAACCCCTCCACTTT
CASSPRSLEPLHF
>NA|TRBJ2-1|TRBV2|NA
TGTGCCAGCAGTGAAGCGCCGGATGAGCAGTTCTTC
CASSEAPDEQFF
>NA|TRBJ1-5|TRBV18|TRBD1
TGTGCCAGCTCCCCGGGACAGGGCTCTAGTCAGCCCCAGCATTTT
CASSPGQGSSQPQHF
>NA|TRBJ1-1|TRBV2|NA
TGTGCCAGTACCATACAGGTGGGCACTGAAGCTTTCTTT
CASTIQVGTEAFF
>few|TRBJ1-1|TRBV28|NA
TGTGCCAGCTTGGGTGAGGGTGAAGCTTTCTTT
CASLGEGEAFF
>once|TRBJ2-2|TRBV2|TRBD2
TGTGCCAGCAGGATGGGAGCGGGAGGGCCTGCCGGGGAGCTGTTTTTT
CASRMGAGGPAGELFF
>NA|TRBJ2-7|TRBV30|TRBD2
TGTGCCTGGAGTCCTATGACTAGCGGGAGAGTAAGGTACTTC
CAWSPMTSGRVRYF
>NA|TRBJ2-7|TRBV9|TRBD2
TGTGCCAGCAGCTCAACCGGGACTAGCGACTACGAGCAGTACTTC
CASSSTGTSDYEQYF
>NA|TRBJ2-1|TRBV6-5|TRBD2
TGTGCCAGCAGTTACACACTAGCGGGAGATGACAATGAGCAGTTCTTC
CASSYTLAGDDNEQFF
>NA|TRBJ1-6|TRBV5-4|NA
TGTGCCAGCAGGGTTGACCCAGGGTTGTCACCCCTCCACTTT
CASRVDPGLSPLHF
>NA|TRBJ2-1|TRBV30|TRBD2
TGTGCCTGGAGTCGGAATACGGGACTAGCGGGAGGTCCTCAGTTCTTC
CAWSRNTGLAGGPQFF
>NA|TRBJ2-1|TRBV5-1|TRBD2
TGCGCCAGCAGCTTGCTAGCGGAGGGCTACAATGAGCAGTTCTTC
CASSLLAEGYNEQFF
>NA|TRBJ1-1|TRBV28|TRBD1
TGTGCCAGCAGCCATGGGGACAGAACTTCCAGAGCTTTCTTT
CASSHGDRTSRAFF
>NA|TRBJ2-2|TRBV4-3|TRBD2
TGCGCCAGCAGCCAAGATCCGTGGCTAGCGGGATTTTCCGGGGAGCTGTTTTTT
CASSQDPWLAGFSGELFF
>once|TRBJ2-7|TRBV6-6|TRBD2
TGTGCCAGCAGCGGGACTAGCGGGGACCGCTCCTACGAGCAGTACTTC
CASSGTSGDRSYEQYF
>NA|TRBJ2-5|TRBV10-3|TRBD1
TGTGCCATCAGTGACCTCGCGGACAGGGAAGGGAGGGAGACCCAGTACTTC
CAISDLADREGRETQYF
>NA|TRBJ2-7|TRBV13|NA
TGTGCCAGCAGCTTAGGACAAGCTCTAGGATGGCAGTACTTC
CASSLGQALGWQYF
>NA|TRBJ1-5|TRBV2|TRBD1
TGTGCCAGCAGTGCGACAGGGGGTAGCAATCAGCCCCAGCATTTT
CASSATGGSNQPQHF
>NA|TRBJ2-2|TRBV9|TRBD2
TGTGCCAGCAGCGTAACCGGGAGGGCCAACACCGGGGAGCTGTTTTTT
CASSVTGRANTGELFF
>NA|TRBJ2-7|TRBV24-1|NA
TGTGCCACCGGGCGGGGCGCCACCGACGAGCAGTACTTC
CATGRGATDEQYF
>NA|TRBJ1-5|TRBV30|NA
TGTGCCTGGAGTGTACTATTAGGGGACAATCAGCCCCAGCATTTT
CAWSVLLGDNQPQHF
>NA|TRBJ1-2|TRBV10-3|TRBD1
TGTGCCATCAGTGCAAGACAGGGGAGAAACTATGGCTACACCTTC
CAISARQGRNYGYTF
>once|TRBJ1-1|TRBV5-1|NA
TGCGCCAGCAGCTTGGGACCTGGGGGACAAAAGATGAACACTGAAGCTTTCTTT
CASSLGPGGQKMNTEAFF
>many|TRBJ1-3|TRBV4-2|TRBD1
TGTGCCAGCAGCCAAGGACAGGGGCCGCTCTCTGGAAACACCATATATTTT
CASSQGQGPLSGNTIYF
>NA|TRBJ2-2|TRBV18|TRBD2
TGTGCCAGCGCTCCAGGGAGGGAAATCACCGGGGAGCTGTTTTTT
CASAPGREITGELFF
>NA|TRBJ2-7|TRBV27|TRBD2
TGTGCCAGCAGTTTTTCTGGGGCGGGAGGGACCGAGCAGTACTTC
CASSFSGAGGTEQYF
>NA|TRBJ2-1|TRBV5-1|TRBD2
TGCGCCACCGGGAGGGCCGACTCCTACAATGAGCAGTTCTTC
CATGRADSYNEQFF
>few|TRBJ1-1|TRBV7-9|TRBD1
TGTGCCAGCAGCCCGGACAGGGGGCAGGCTTTCTTT
CASSPDRGQAFF
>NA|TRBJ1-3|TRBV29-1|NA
TGCAGCGTTCATAAATTAGGGGAAAGAAACACCATATATTTT
CSVHKLGERNTIYF
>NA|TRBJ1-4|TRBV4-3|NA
TGCGCCAGCAGCCAAGCGTACAGGGCACGTAATGAAAAACTGTTTTTT
CASSQAYRARNEKLFF
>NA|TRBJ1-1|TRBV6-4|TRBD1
TGTGCCAGCAGCGCGGACAGGAGCACTGAAGCTTTCTTT
CASSADRSTEAFF
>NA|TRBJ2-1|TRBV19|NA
TGTGCCAGTAGTATGGGGCGGAACAATGAGCAGTTCTTC
CASSMGRNNEQFF
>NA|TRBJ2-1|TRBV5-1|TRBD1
TGCGCCAGCAGCTTGGCGGGACAGTACAATGAGCAGTTCTTC
CASSLAGQYNEQFF
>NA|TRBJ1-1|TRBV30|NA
TGTGCCTGGAGTGGGGAGGCTGGGGCCTCTAACACTGAAGCTTTCTTT
CAWSGEAGASNTEAFF
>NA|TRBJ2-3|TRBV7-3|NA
TGTGCCAGCAGCTTAAGGCGGAGGGATACGCAGTATTTT
CASSLRRRDTQYF
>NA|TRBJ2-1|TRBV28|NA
TGTGCCAGCAGTAACCCGGGACTCCAAGAGCAGTTCTTC
CASSNPGLQEQFF
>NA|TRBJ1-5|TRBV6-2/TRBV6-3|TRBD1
TGTGCCAGCAGTTACTCGGGACAGAGCAATCAGCCCCAGCATTTT
CASSYSGQSNQPQHF
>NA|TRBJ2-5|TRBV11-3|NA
TGTGCCAGCAGCTTAGGCCAGGGTCCAGAGACCCAGTACTTC
CASSLGQGPETQYF
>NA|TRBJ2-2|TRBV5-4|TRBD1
TGTGCCAGCAGCCCCGGACAGGTAACCGGGGAGCTGTTTTTT
CASSPGQVTGELFF
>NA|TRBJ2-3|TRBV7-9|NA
TGTGCCAGCAGCCCCAGGGATACGCAGTATTTT
CASSPRDTQYF
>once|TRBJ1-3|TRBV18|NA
TGTGCCAGCTCACCAGCGGGGACTAGCTCTGGAAACACCATATATTTT
CASSPAGTSSGNTIYF
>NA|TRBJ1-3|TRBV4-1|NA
TGCGCCAGCAGCCACCCGGGGGACTACTCTGGAAACACCATATATTTT
CASSHPGDYSGNTIYF
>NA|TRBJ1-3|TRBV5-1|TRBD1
TGCGCCAGCAGCTTGGGGCCAGGGGGATCTGGAAACACCATATATTTT
CASSLGPGGSGNTIYF
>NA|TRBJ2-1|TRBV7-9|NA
TGTGCCAGCAGCTTAGCGGGCCAGGAACGCTACAATGAGCAGTTCTTC
CASSLAGQERYNEQFF
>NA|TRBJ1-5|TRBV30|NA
TGTGCCTGGAGTAGAGAGCACGATCAGCCCCAGCATTTT
CAWSREHDQPQHF
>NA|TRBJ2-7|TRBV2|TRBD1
TGTGCCAGCAGCGGGACAGGGGCCGGATCCCACGAGCAGTACTTC
CASSGTGAGSHEQYF
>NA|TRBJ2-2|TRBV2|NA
TGTGCCAGCAGTGAGATGCAGGGGTCCGGGGAGCTGTTTTTT
CASSEMQGSGELFF